The present TCR beta chain was sequenced within a study of cytomegalovirus exposure and HLA in healthy donors. Study details: Sequencing of some 200 million T cells in an earlier analysis found 100 million or so unique TCR beta sequences.

The PCR employed 60 Vbeta primers together with 13 Jbeta primers. Data came from immunoSEQ multiplex PCR; TCRdb stores just in-frame clones and leaves some out. The repertoire includes 100,000 to 150,000 clones, approximately 82% of them detected once, and 1.3% to 1.5% sits in the top ten. The CDR3 totals 11 residues. Per germline, CDR1 SEHNR and CDR2 FQNEAQ (reference sequence). Trimming left V 7 bases short and J 1 base short, with 4 bases between. At the time of sampling, donors were nominally healthy, though unrecorded immune exposures were likely. The sample consisted of PBMCs. The receptor was isolated from a female donor in good health and CMV-seronegative. The chain uses TRBV7-9 and TRBJ1-1; D not resolved. The CDR3: CASNTNTEAFF. CDR3 coding DNA: TGTGCCAGCAACACGAACACTGAAGCTTTCTTT.